The 19 T cell receptor beta chains in this list originate from one sample, sequenced in a study of OX40 agonist ivuxolimab in advanced cancers. The method was immunoSEQ multiplex PCR; TCRdb's version includes in-frame clones alone and lacks a portion of them. The sample lists 84,000 or so clones, 80% to 95% occurring once. Material: CD4+ or CD8+ T cells sorted from blood, obtained in a trial of the OX40 agonist ivuxolimab. The receptors derive from an adult with an advanced solid tumor such as melanoma, head and neck, liver or kidney cancer.

In DNA form, the CDR3 reads TGTGCCAGCAGCTTAGGGGGGGCCCAAGAGACCCAGTACTTC. The encoded protein is CASSLGGAQETQYF. The V and J genes are TRBV7-2 and TRBJ2-5; possibly TRBD1 or TRBD2 for D (6 bases each). The germline gives CDR1 SGHTA, CDR2 FQGNSA. This CDR3 region has 14 residues. The V end was cut by 1 base, the J end by 1 base, with 7 bases between.

The chain uses TRBV7-8 and TRBJ2-7; 11 nucleotides align to TRBD1. This CDR3 is 15 amino acids long. Losses at the gene ends were 5 bases for V and 3 bases for J; bases not matched to a gene: 6. The V gene's germline CDR1 is SGHVS and CDR2 FQNEAQ. The CDR3 region has the DNA TGTGCCAGCAGCCCGACGGGACAGGGGGACTACGAGCAGTACTTC. The encoded protein is CASSPTGQGDYEQYF.

The chain carries TRBV10-2 and TRBJ2-7; perhaps TRBD2 as D (7 bases). The CDR3 has 14 residues. V lost 10 bases and J lost 2, with 18 bases in between. CDR1 and CDR2 (germline): WSHSY, SAAADI. The CDR3 coding sequence is TGCGCCACCATGGGAGCGGGGACAACCTACGAGCAGTACTTC. Amino acid sequence: CATMGAGTTYEQYF.

V is TRBV7-9 and J is TRBJ2-1, with TRBD2 matching 8 bases. Germline-derived CDR1 and CDR2 are SEHNR and FQNEAQ (reference sequence). CDR3 length: 14 residues. Germline trimming cut 5 bases from V and 4 bases from J; bases unmatched to any gene: 4. The CDR3 DNA reads as TGTGCCAGCAGCCTTAGCGGGGCGTACAATGAGCAGTTCTTC. Protein: CASSLSGAYNEQFF.

This rearrangement joins TRBV4-3 to TRBJ2-3; TRBD2 matches 12 bases. There are 16 residues in the CDR3. CDR1 LGHNA and CDR2 YSLEER come from the germline V gene. The J segment lost 8 bases and the V segment lost 4 bases, leaving 10 bases of the junction unmatched. CDR3: CASSPGLAGGQGTQYF. As DNA, the CDR3 is TGCGCCAGCAGCCCCGGGCTAGCGGGGGGGCAGGGTACGCAGTATTTT.

The V call is TRBV7-2, the J call TRBJ1-1; D remains unclear. Deletions cut 5 bases from V and 4 bases from J, with 14 bases between. This CDR3 has 14 amino acids. Germline V gene lookup returns CDR1 SGHTA and CDR2 FQGNSA. DNA for the CDR3: TGTGCCAGCAGCCTTCAAGGCGTCGGCACTGAAGCTTTCTTT. It is translated as CASSLQGVGTEAFF.

This chain uses TRBV6-6 with TRBJ1-1; TRBD1 is a possible D gene (5 bases). The germline CDR1 and CDR2 sequences are MNHNY and SVGAGI (reference sequence). V was trimmed by 0 bases and J by 6 bases, leaving 11 bases between them. CDR3 size: 14 residues. CDR3 residues: CASSYSQGVSEAFF. In nucleotides, the CDR3 is TGTGCCAGCAGTTACTCTCAGGGCGTTTCTGAAGCTTTCTTT.

The gene calls are TRBV6-1 and TRBJ2-4; unclear D gene. Trimming removed 2 bases at V and 7 bases at J, with 9 bases between. CDR3 length: 13 amino acids. Germline CDR1 and CDR2: MNHNS and SASEGT. CDR3 DNA: TGTGCCAGCAGTGAAATCTCCGGGAACATTCAGTACTTC. Protein product: CASSEISGNIQYF.

The chain joins TRBV25-1 to TRBJ1-2; 7 nucleotides match TRBD1. Trimming removed 1 base from V and 4 bases from J; junction bases left unmatched: 3. In germline, CDR1 is MGHDK, CDR2 SYGVNS. This CDR3 region has 14 residues. CDR3 nucleotide sequence: TGTGCCAGCAGTGAATCGACAGGGACCTATGGCTACACCTTC. Translating it yields CASSESTGTYGYTF.

The chain carries TRBV7-2 and TRBJ1-3, with TRBD1 matching 9 bases. The germline V gene has CDR1 SGHTA and CDR2 FQGNSA. The CDR3 spans 14 residues. Trimming at V came to 4 bases and at J to 7 bases, leaving 5 bases not matched to a gene. CDR3 nucleotide sequence: TGTGCCAGCAGCTCCGTGACAGGGGGGAACACCATATATTTT. It codes for CASSSVTGGNTIYF.

The J gene is TRBJ1-1, the V gene TRBV18; no clear D. In germline, CDR1 is KGHSH, CDR2 LQKENI. The germline V and J ends were trimmed by 0 bases and 3 bases, with 11 bases remaining between them. This CDR3 has 15 amino acids. For the CDR3, the DNA is TGTGCCAGCTCACCACCTTCTCTGGGTGACACTGAAGCTTTCTTT. This translates into CASSPPSLGDTEAFF.

The chain joins TRBV5-6 to TRBJ2-7; no firm D call. The CDR3 is 13 amino acids. Germline values: CDR1 SGHDT, CDR2 YYEEEE. V was shortened by 4 bases and J by 5 bases, with 13 bases between the two germline ends. The CDR3 region has the DNA TGTGCCAGCAGCATTTGGGGTACCCACGAGCAGTACTTC. This sequence encodes CASSIWGTHEQYF. The variable domain in full, with the rest retrieved from reference TRBV5-6 and TRBJ2-7, is DAGVTQSPTHLIKTRGQQVTLRCSPKSGHDTVSWYQQALGQGPQFIFQYYEEEERQRGNFPDRFSGHQFPNYSSELNVNALLLGDSALYLCASSIWGTHEQYFGPGTRLTVT.

DNA for the CDR3: TGTGCCAGCAGTACAGGTTACACCGGGGAGCTGTTTTTT. Its protein product is CASSTGYTGELFF. The chain uses TRBV6-6 and TRBJ2-2; the D gene is possibly TRBD1 (5 bases). The germline CDR1 and CDR2 sequences are MNHNY and SVGAGI (reference sequence). CDR3 length: 13 residues. Trimming stripped 5 bases from V and 3 bases from J, with 7 bases between.

The J gene is TRBJ2-2, the V gene TRBV10-3, with D possibly being TRBD1 (5 bases). The CDR3 has 13 residues. Trimming took 7 bases from V and 5 from J, leaving 11 bases between them. Germline lookup yields CDR1 ENHRY and CDR2 SYGVKD. CDR3 residues: CAITQEQTGELFF. In nucleotides, the CDR3 is TGTGCCATCACACAGGAGCAGACCGGGGAGCTGTTTTTT.

V and J are TRBV28 and TRBJ1-1; D gene unclear. CDR3 length: 13 amino acids. Per germline, CDR1 MDHEN and CDR2 SYDVKM. Trimming shortened V by 5 bases and J by 4 bases, and 11 bases separated the two germline ends. The CDR3 DNA is TGTGCCAGCAGTCCACACCAGGTCACTGAAGCTTTCTTT. The encoded protein is CASSPHQVTEAFF.

This chain uses TRBV6-1 with TRBJ2-5, with D possibly matching TRBD2 (5 bases). V shed 7 bases and J shed 5 bases, with 17 bases lying between them. CDR1 is MNHNS, CDR2 SASEGT, per germline. CDR3 length: 14 residues. In DNA, the CDR3 is TGTGCCAGCACCCCGGGAAGTGTTGGGGAGACCCAGTACTTC. Translated: CASTPGSVGETQYF.

J is TRBJ2-5 and V is TRBV4-1; 7 positions agree with TRBD1. Germline CDR1 and CDR2: MGHRA and YSYEKL. This CDR3 region has 15 residues. The J segment lost 6 bases and the V segment lost 2 bases, leaving 9 bases of the junction unmatched. DNA of the CDR3: TGCGCCAGCAGCCAAACACTAGGGGGCGGAAAGACCCAGTACTTC. Translating it yields CASSQTLGGGKTQYF.

In its sample, this clone was seen a few times. The V gene is TRBV18, the J gene TRBJ2-3; D is undetermined. Germline V gives CDR1 KGHSH, CDR2 LQKENI. The CDR3 runs 14 residues. V was pared by 0 bases and J by 3 bases, with 7 bases between. CDR3 nucleotides: TGTGCCAGCTCACCACCTCGCAGTACAGATACGCAGTATTTT. As protein: CASSPPRSTDTQYF.

This chain joins TRBV28 and TRBJ1-4; TRBD1 is a possible D gene (5 bases). This CDR3 contains 17 residues. V lost 4 bases, J lost 0 bases, and 15 bases lay in between. Germline loops: CDR1 MDHEN, CDR2 SYDVKM. CDR3 loop: CASSSPTDFATNEKLFF. The CDR3 nucleotides read TGTGCCAGCAGTTCTCCGACAGACTTTGCAACTAATGAAAAACTGTTTTTT.